This record looks at one T cell receptor beta chain sequence and its context. These data come from a study of T cell changes during pregnancy in multiple sclerosis. Looked up from germline, CDR1 is MNHEY and CDR2 is SMNVEV (reference sequence). The CDR3 consists of 12 residues. V was shortened by 8 bases and J by 7 bases, with 12 bases between the two germline ends. The data were produced by immunoSEQ multiplex PCR, yet TCRdb's version contains in-frame clones alone and is incomplete. The sample lists 65,000 to 95,000 clones; around 91% were seen once. The rearrangement links TRBV27 to TRBJ1-5; D call uncertain. This TCR came from a female donor with multiple sclerosis, enrolled in a pregnancy study. This specimen consisted of peripheral blood, obtained before pregnancy. The CDR3 is CASQSGNQPQHF. CDR3 bases: TGTGCCAGCCAGTCGGGGAACCAGCCCCAGCATTTT.